The 2 T cell receptor beta chains in this list originate from one sample, sequenced in a study of neurological immune-mediated disorders. TCRdb passed the 5' RACE reads through MiXCR, listing each CDR3 protein once. Of more than 95,000 distinct CDR3 sequences in the sample, under 14% were seen once. Time point of the sample: longitudinal time-point 3. Material: PBMCs. These receptors were taken from a female donor with HTLV-1-associated myelopathy (HAM/TSP).

This clonotype was recorded a few times. This chain connects TRBV7-2 to TRBJ2-1, with a possible D match to TRBD2 (5 bases). Germline CDR1 and CDR2: SGHTA and FQGNSA. CDR3 length: 11 amino acids. V shed 3 bases and J shed 10 bases, with 7 bases lying between them. Written as DNA, the CDR3 is TGTGCCAGCAGCTTGCCTAGCGAGCAGTTCTTC. It yields the protein CASSLPSEQFF.

In its sample, this clonotype was seen many times. The gene calls are TRBV20-1 and TRBJ2-2, with 10 bases identical to TRBD2. J was trimmed by 3 bases and V by 4 bases; bases with no gene match: 2. This CDR3 spans 14 amino acids. Germline lookup yields CDR1 DFQATT and CDR2 SNEGSKA (reference sequence). The CDR3 nucleotides read TGCAGTGCTACTAGCGGGGGATACACCGGGGAGCTGTTTTTT. Amino acids: CSATSGGYTGELFF.